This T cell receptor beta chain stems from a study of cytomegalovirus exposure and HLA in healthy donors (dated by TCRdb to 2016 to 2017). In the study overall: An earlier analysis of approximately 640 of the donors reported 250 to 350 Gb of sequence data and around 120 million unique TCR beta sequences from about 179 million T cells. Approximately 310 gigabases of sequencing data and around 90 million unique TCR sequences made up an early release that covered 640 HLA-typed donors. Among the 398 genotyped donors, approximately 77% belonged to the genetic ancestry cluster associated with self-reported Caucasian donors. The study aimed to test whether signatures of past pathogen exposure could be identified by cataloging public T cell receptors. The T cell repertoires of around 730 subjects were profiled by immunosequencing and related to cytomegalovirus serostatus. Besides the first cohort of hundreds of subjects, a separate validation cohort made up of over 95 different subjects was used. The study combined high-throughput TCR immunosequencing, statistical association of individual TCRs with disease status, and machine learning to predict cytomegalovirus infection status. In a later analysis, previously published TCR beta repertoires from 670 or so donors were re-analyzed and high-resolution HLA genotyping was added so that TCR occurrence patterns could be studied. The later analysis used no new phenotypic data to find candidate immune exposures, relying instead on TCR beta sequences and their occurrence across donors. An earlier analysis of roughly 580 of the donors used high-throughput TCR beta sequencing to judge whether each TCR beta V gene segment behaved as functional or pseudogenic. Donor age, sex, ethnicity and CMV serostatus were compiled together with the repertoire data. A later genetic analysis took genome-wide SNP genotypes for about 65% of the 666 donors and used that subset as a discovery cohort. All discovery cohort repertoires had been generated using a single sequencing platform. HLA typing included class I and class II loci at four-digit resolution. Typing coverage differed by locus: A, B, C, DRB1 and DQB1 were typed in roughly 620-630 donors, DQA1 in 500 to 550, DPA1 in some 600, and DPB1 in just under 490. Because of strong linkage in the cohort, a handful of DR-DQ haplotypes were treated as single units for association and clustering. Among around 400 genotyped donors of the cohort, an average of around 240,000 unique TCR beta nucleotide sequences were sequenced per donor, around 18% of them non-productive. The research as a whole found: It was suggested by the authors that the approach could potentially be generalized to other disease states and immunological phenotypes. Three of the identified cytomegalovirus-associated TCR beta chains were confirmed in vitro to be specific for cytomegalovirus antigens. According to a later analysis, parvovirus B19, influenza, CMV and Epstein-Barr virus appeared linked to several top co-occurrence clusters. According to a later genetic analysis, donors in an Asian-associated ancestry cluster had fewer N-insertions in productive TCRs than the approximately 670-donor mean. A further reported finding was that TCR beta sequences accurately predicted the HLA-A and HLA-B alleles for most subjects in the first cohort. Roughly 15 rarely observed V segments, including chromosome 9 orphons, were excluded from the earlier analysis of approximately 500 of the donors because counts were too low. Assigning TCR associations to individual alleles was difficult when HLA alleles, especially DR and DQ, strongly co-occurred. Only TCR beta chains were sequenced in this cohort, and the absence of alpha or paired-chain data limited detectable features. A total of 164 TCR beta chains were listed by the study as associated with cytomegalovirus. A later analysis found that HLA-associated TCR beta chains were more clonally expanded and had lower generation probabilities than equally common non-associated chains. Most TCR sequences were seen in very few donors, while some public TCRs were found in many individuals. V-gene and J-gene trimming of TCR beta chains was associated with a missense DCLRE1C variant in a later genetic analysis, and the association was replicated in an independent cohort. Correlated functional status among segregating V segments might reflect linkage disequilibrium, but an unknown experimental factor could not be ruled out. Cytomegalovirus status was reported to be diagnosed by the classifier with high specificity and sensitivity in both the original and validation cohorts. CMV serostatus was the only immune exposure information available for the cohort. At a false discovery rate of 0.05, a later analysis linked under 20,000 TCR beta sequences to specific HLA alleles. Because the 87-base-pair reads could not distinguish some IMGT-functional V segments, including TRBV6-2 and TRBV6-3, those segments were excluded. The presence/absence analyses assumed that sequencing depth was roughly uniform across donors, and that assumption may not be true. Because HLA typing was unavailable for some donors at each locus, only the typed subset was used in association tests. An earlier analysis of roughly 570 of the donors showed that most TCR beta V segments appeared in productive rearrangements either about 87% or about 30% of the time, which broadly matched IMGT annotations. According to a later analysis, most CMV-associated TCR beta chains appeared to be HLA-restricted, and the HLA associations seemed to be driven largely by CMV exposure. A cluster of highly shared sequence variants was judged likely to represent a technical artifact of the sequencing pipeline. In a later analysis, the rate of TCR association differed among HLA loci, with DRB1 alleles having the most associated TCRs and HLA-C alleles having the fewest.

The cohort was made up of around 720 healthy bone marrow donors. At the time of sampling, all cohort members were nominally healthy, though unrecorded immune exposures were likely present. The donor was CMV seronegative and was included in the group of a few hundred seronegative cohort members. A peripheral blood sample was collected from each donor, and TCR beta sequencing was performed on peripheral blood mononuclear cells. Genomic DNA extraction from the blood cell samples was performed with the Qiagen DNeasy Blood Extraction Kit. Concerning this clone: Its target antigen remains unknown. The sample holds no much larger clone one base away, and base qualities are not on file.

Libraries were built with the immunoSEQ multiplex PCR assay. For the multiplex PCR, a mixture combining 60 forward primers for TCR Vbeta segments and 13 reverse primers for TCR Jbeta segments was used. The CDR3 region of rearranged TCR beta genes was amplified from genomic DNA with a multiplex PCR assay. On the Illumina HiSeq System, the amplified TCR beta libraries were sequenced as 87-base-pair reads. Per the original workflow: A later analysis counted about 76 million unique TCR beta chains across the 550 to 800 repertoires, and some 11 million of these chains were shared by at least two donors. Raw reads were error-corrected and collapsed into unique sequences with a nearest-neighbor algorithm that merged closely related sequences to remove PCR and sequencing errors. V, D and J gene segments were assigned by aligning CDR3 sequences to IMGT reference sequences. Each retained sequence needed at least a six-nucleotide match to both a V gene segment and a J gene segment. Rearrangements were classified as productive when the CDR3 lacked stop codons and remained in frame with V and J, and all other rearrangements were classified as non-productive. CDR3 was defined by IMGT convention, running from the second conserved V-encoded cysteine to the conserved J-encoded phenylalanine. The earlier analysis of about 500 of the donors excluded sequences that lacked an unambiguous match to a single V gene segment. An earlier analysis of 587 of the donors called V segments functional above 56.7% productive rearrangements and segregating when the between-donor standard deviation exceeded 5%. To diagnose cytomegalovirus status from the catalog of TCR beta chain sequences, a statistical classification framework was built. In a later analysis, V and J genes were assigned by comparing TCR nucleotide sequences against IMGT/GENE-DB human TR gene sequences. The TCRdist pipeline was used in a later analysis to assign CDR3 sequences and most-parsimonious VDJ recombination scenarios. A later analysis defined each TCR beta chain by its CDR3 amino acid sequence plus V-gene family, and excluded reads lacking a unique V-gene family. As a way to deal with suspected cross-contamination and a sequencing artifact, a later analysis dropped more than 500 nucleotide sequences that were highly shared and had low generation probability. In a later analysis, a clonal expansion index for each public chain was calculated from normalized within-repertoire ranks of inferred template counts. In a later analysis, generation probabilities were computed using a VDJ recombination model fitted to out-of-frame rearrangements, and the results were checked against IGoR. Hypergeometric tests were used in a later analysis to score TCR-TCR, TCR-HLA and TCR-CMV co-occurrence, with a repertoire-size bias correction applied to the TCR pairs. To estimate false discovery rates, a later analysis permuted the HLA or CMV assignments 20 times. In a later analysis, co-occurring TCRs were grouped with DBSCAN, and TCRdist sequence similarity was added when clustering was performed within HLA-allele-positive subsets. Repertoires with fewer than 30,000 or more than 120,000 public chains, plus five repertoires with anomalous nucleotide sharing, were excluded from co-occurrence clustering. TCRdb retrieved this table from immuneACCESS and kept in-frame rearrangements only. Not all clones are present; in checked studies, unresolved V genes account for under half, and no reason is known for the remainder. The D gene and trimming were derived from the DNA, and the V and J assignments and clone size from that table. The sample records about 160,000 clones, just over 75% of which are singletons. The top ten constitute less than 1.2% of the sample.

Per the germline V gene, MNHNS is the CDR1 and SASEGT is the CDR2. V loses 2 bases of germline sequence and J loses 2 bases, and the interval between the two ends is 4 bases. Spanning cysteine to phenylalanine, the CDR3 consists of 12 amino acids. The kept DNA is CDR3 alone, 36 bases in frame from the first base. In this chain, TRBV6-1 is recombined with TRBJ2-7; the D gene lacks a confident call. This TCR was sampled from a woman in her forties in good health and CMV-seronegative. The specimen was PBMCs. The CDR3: CASSEYPYEQYF. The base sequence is TGTGCCAGCAGTGAATATCCCTACGAGCAGTACTTC.